This T cell receptor beta chain was captured in a study of shared clonotypes between healthy human individuals. Only Caucasian adults living in Nashville, Tennessee made up the donor group. Into CD45RA+ naive and CD45RA-negative memory subsets, the CD4+ cells were split. Study outcomes and limitations: An anticipated effect of sequencing depth on clonotype sharing among donors was recognized.

Details on this clone: Its antigen is unknown.

An assay was performed, and its level was deep. TCRdb's table, derived via immunoSEQ multiplex PCR, lists solely in-frame clones and lacks some. The sample lists about 600,000 clones, approximately 97% occurring once. CDR1 and CDR2 from the germline V gene are MDHEN and SYDVKM. V shed 3 bases and J 5 bases; nucleotides not matched to a gene: 2. The CDR3 spans 13 residues. V usage is TRBV28 and J usage is TRBJ2-3; 7 nucleotides agree with TRBD2. Sequencing input: naive CD4+ T cells sorted from blood. Subset: CD45RA+ positively selected. The TCR comes from a woman aged 25 to 39 in good health. CDR3 nucleotides: TGTGCCAGCAGTTTGGCGGGAGTAGATACGCAGTATTTT. This sequence encodes CASSLAGVDTQYF. Supplemented by reference TRBV28 and TRBJ2-3, the full variable domain reads DVKVTQSSRYLVKRTGEKVFLECVQDMDHENMFWYRQDPGLGLRLIYFSYDVKMKEKGDIPEGYSVSREKKERFSLILESASTNQTSMYLCASSLAGVDTQYFGPGTRLTVL.